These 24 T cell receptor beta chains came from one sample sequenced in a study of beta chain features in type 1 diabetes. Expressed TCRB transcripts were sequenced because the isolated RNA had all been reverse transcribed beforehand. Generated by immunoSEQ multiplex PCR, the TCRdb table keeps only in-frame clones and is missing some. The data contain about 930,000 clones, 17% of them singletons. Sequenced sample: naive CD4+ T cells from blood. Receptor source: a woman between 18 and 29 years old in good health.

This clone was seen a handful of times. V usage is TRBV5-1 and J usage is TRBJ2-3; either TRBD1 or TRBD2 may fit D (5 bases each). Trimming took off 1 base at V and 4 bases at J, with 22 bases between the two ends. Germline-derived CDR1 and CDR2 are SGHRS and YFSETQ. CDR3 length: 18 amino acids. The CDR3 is CASSLLVGALGGADTQYF. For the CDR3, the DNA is TGCGCCAGCAGCTTGTTGGTCGGGGCCCTTGGTGGGGCAGATACGCAGTATTTT. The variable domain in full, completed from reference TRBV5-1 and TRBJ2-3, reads KAGVTQTPRYLIKTRGQQVTLSCSPISGHRSVSWYQQTPGQGLQFLFEYFSETQRNKGNFPGRFSGRQFSNSRSEMNVSTLELGDSALYLCASSLLVGALGGADTQYFGPGTRLTVL.

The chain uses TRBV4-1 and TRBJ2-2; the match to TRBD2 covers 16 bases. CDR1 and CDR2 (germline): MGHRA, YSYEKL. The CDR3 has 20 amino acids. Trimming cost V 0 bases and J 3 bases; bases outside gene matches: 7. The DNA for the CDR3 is TGCGCCAGCAGCCAAGATAAGGGACTAGCGGGAGGGCCGGACACCGGGGAGCTGTTTTTT. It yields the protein CASSQDKGLAGGPDTGELFF.

The CDR3 here is CASRDPGRVYEQYF. CDR3 in DNA: TGTGCCAGCAGAGATCCGGGACGGGTCTACGAGCAGTACTTC. The chain carries TRBV28 and TRBJ2-7, with D perhaps matching TRBD1 or TRBD2 (5 bases each). V was cut by 6 bases and J by 3 bases, with 15 bases left in between. This CDR3 spans 14 amino acids. CDR1 and CDR2 from the germline V gene are MDHEN and SYDVKM.

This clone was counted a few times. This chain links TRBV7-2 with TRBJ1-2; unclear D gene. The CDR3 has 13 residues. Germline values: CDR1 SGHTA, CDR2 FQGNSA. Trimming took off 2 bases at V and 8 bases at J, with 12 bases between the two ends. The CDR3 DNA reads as TGTGCCAGCAGCTTATGGTACATGGGGGGCTACACCTTC. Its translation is CASSLWYMGGYTF. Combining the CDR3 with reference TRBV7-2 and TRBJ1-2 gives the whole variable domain GAGVSQSPSNKVTEKGKDVELRCDPISGHTALYWYRQSLGQGLEFLIYFQGNSAPDKSGLPSDRFSAERTGGSVSTLTIQRTQQEDSAVYLCASSLWYMGGYTFGSGTRLTVV.

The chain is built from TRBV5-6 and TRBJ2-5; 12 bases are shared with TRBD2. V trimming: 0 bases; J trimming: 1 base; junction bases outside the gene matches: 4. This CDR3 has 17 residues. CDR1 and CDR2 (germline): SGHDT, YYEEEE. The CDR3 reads CASSLGGLAGLQETQYF. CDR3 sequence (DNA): TGTGCCAGCAGCTTGGGGGGACTAGCGGGTCTCCAAGAGACCCAGTACTTC. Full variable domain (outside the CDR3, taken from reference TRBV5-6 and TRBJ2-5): DAGVTQSPTHLIKTRGQQVTLRCSPKSGHDTVSWYQQALGQGPQFIFQYYEEEERQRGNFPDRFSGHQFPNYSSELNVNALLLGDSALYLCASSLGGLAGLQETQYFGPGTRLLVL.

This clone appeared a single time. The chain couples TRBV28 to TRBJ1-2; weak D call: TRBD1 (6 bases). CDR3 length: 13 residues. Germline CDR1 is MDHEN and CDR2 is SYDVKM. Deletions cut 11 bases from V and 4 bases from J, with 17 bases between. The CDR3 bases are TGTGCCTCCCTCGAAGGGGGGTCCTATGGCTACACCTTC. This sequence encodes CASLEGGSYGYTF.

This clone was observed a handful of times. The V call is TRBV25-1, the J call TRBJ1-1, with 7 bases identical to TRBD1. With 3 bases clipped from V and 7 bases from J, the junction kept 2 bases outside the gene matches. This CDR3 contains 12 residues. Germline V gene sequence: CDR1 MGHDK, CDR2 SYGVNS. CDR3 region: CASSDRGFEAFF. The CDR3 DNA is TGTGCCAGCAGTGACAGGGGGTTTGAAGCTTTCTTT.

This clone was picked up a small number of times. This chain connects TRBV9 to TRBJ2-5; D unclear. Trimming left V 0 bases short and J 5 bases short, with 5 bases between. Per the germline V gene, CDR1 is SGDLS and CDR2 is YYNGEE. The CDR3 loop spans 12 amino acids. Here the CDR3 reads CASSVDRETQYF. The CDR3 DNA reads TGTGCCAGCAGCGTAGACCGGGAGACCCAGTACTTC.

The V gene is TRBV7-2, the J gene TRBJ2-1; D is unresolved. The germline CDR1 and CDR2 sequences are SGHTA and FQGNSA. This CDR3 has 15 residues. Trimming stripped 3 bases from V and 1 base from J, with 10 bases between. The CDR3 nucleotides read TGTGCCAGCAGCTTTACATGGCGGTCCTACAATGAGCAGTTCTTC. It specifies CASSFTWRSYNEQFF.

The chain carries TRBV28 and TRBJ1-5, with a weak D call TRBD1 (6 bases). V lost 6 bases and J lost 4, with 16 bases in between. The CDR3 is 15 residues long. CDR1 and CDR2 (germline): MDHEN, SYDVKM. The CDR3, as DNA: TGTGCCAGCAGGCCTCCGGGACATTCAAATCAGCCCCAGCATTTT. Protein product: CASRPPGHSNQPQHF.

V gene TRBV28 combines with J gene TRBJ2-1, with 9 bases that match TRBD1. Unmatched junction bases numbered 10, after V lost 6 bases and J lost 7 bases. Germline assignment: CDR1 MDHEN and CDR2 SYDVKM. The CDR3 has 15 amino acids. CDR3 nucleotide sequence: TGTGCCAGCAGATCTCCCGGGACAGGGCTGAATGAGCAGTTCTTC. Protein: CASRSPGTGLNEQFF.

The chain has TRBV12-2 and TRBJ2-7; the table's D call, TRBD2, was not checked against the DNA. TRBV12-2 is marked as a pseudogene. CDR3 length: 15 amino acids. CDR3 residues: CASRLLPGRNYEQYF. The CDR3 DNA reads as TGTGCAAGTCGCTTACTTCCGGGAAGAAACTACGAGCAGTACTTC.

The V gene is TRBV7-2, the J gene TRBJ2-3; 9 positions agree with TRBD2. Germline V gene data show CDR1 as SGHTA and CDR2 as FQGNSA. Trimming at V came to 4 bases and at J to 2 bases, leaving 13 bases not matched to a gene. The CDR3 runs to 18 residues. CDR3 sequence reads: CASSYLRSTSGLTDTQYF. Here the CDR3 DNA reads TGTGCCAGCAGCTATTTAAGAAGTACTAGCGGGCTCACAGATACGCAGTATTTT.

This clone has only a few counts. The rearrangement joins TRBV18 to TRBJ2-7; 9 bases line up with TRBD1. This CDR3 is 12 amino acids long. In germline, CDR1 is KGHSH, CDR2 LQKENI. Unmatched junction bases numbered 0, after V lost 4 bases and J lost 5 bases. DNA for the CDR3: TGTGCCAGCTCACGGACAGGGGACGAGCAGTACTTC. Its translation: CASSRTGDEQYF.

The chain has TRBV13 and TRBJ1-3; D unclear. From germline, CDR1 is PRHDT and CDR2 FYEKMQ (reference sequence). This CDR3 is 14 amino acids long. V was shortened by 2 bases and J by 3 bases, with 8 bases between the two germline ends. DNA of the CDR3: TGTGCCAGCAGCTTAAACCCCCTTGGAAACACCATATATTTT. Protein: CASSLNPLGNTIYF.

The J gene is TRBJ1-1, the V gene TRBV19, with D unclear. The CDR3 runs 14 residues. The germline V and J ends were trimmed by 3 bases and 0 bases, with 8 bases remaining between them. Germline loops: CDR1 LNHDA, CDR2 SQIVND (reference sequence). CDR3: CASSIRIMNTEAFF. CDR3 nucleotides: TGTGCCAGTAGTATCAGGATCATGAACACTGAAGCTTTCTTT.

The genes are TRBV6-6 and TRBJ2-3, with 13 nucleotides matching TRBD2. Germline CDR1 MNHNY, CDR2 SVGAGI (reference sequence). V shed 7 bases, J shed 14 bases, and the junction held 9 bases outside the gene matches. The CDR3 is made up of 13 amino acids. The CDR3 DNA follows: TGTGCCAGCAAATTGGGGACTAGCGGGGAGGGGTATTTT. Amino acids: CASKLGTSGEGYF.

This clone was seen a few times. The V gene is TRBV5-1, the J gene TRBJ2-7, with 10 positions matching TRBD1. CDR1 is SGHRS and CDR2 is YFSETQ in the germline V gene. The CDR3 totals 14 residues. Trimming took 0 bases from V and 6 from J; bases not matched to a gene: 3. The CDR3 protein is CASSLVGQGSEQYF. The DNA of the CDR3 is TGCGCCAGCAGCTTGGTGGGACAGGGGTCCGAGCAGTACTTC.

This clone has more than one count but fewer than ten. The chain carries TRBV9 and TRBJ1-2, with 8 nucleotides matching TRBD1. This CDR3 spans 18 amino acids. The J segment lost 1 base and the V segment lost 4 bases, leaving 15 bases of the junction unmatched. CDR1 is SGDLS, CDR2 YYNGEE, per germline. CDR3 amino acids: CASSYGPPTGEYNYGYTF. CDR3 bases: TGTGCCAGCAGCTACGGCCCCCCGACAGGGGAATATAACTATGGCTACACCTTC. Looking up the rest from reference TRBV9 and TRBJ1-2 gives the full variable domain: DSGVTQTPKHLITATGQRVTLRCSPRSGDLSVYWYQQSLDQGLQFLIQYYNGEERAKGNILERFSAQQFPDLHSELNLSSLELGDSALYFCASSYGPPTGEYNYGYTFGSGTRLTVV.

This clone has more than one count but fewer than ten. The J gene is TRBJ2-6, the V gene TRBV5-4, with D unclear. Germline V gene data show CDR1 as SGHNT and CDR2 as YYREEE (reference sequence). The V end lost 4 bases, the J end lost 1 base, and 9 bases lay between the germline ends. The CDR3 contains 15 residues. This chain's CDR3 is CASSPFWSGANVLTF. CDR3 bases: TGTGCCAGCAGCCCTTTTTGGTCTGGGGCCAACGTCCTGACTTTC.

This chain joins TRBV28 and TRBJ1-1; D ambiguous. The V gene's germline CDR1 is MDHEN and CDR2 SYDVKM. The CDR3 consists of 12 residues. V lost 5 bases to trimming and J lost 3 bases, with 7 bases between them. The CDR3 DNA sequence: TGTGCCAGCAGTGACCGAGACACTGAAGCTTTCTTT. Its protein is CASSDRDTEAFF.

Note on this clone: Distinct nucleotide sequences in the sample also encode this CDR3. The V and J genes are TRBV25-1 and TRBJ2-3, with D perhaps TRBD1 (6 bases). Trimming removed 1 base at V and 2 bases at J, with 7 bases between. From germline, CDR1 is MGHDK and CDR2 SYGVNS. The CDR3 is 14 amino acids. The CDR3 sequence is CASSESGVTDTQYF. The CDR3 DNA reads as TGTGCCAGCAGTGAATCAGGGGTCACAGATACGCAGTATTTT.

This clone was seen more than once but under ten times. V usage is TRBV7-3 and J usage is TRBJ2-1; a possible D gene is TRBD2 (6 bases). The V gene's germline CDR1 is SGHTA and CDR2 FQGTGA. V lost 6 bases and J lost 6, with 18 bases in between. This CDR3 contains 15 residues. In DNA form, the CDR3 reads TGTGCCAGCAGGGGGATGAGGACTACGGCCAATGAGCAGTTCTTC. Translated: CASRGMRTTANEQFF.

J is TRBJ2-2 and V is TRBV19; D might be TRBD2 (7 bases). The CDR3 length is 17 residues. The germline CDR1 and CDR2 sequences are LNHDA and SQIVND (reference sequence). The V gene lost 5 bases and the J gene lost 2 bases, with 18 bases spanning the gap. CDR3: CASSLQGPGGNTGELFF. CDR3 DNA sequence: TGTGCCAGTAGTCTACAGGGCCCGGGGGGTAACACCGGGGAGCTGTTTTTT.